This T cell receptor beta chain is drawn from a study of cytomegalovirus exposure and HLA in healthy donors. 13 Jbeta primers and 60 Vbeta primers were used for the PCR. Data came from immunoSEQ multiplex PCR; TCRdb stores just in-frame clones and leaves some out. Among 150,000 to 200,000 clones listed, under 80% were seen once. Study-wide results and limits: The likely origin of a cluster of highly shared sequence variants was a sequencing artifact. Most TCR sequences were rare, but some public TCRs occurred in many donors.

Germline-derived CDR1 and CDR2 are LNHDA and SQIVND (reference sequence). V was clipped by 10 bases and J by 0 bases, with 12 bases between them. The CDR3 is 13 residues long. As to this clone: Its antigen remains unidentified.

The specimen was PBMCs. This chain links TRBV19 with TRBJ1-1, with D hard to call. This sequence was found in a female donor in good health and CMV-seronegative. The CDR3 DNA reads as TGTGCCACCCAGACAAGATTGAACACTGAAGCTTTCTTT. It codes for CATQTRLNTEAFF. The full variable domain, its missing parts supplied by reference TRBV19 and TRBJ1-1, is DGGITQSPKYLFRKEGQNVTLSCEQNLNHDAMYWYRQDPGQGLRLIYYSQIVNDFQKGDIAEGYSVSREKKESFPLTVTSAQKNPTAFYLCATQTRLNTEAFFGQGTRLTVV.